Sequencing of this TCR beta chain was carried out in a study of CD8 T cells in ankylosing spondylitis. TCRdb fed the 5' RACE reads into MiXCR, producing one record per CDR3 protein. The repertoire holds some 450,000 distinct CDR3 sequences, with 17% as singletons. Points on this clonotype: Its antigen is unidentified.

Study-wide results and caveats: For ankylosing spondylitis blood, a TCR beta motif of seven to nine highly homologous variants appeared characteristic.

Trimming stripped 9 bases from V and 5 bases from J, with 14 bases between. This CDR3 comprises 13 residues. CDR1 MDHEN and CDR2 SYDVKM come from the germline V gene. J is TRBJ1-5 and V is TRBV28, with D tentatively TRBD1 (6 bases). The clonotype was recovered from a male donor with ankylosing spondylitis. The sample comprised blood, either unsorted or a sorted T cell fraction (not recorded which). The CDR3 is CASGSRGHQPQHF. The CDR3 DNA follows: TGTGCCAGTGGCAGCAGGGGTCATCAGCCCCAGCATTTT.